The rows below give T cell receptor beta chains drawn from one sample of a study of CD8 T cells in ankylosing spondylitis. TCRdb re-called the 5' RACE reads through MiXCR, storing one row per CDR3 protein. The table has about 100,000 distinct CDR3 sequences, about 9% seen once. Sequences were obtained from blood, either unsorted or a sorted T cell fraction (not recorded which). These receptors were taken from a male donor with ankylosing spondylitis or in good health (not recorded which). CDR3s include the opening cysteine and the closing phenylalanine or tryptophan. The order of the fields is V gene, clone size, J gene, CDR3 length, CDR3 protein. The listing skips clone size in some rows; elsewhere it reads once, few, many or a size class.

>TRBV9|many|TRBJ1-1|16
CASSGQGSVIDTEAFF
>TRBV13|many|TRBJ2-5|13
CASSRTGLETQYF
>TRBV5-5|many|TRBJ1-2|14
CASSLRDTNYGYTF
>TRBV4-1|many|TRBJ2-1|13
CASSQVAGFGQFF
>TRBV29-1|many|TRBJ2-3|10
CSVLVRRRYF
>TRBV7-2|NA|TRBJ1-3|17
CASSWAAGGSSGNTIYF
>TRBV13|many|TRBJ2-7|13
CASSGDSSYEQYF
>TRBV7-3|many|TRBJ2-1|16
CASSRLVGGVKNEQFF
>TRBV20-1|many|TRBJ2-7|13
CSGAGGADYEQYF
>TRBV12-3/TRBV12-4|many|TRBJ1-1|13
CASSYHRDRRPFF
>TRBV5-1|many|TRBJ2-3|15
CASSSLAGGPDTQYF
>TRBV12-3/TRBV12-4|many|TRBJ2-4|15
CASSPIGTAKNIQYF
>TRBV19|many|TRBJ1-1|13
CASSLTGITEAFF
>TRBV6-1|many|TRBJ2-4|15
CASSTTGAAKNIQYF
>TRBV5-1|NA|TRBJ2-5|13
CASSFGPQETQYF
>TRBV20-1|many|TRBJ2-7|13
CSASQASSYEQYF
>TRBV19|many|TRBJ1-5|15
CASLDLFHSNQPQHF
>TRBV3-1|few|TRBJ2-2|17
CASSQENSLADTGELFF
>TRBV7-6|many|TRBJ2-1|19
CASSLGPQTSGGPYNEQFF
>TRBV9|many|TRBJ2-5|15
CASSISRALQETQYF
>TRBV7-9|many|TRBJ2-5|13
CASVRTLLETQYF
>TRBV12-3/TRBV12-4|NA|TRBJ2-7|13
CASSISRNYEQYF
>TRBV6-5|many|TRBJ1-2|15
CASSYSDRGNYGYTF
>TRBV11-2|many|TRBJ1-1|14
CASSLRHQNTEAFF
>TRBV20-1|many|TRBJ2-1|17
CSASITGTSGVYNEQFF
>TRBV2|many|TRBJ2-7|16
CASSEVGGGISYEQYF
>TRBV6-1|many|TRBJ2-2|14
CASLEASNTGELFF
>TRBV19|many|TRBJ1-2|14
CASKIGTLNYGYTF
>TRBV12-3/TRBV12-4|many|TRBJ2-7|13
CASSFPGAYEQYF
>TRBV5-1|many|TRBJ2-2|15
CASSPRADNTGELFF
>TRBV5-1|many|TRBJ1-1|15
CASSRGDRANTEAFF